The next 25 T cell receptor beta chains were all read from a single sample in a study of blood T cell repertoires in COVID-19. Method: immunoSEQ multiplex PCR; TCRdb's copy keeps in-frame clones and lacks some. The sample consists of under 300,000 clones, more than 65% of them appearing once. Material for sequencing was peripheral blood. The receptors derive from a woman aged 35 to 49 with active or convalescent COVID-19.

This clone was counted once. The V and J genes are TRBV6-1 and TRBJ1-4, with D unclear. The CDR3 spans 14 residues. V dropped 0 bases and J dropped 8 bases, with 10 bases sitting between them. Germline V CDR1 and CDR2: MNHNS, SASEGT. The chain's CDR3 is CASSEAIGVEKLFF. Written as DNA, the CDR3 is TGTGCCAGCAGTGAAGCAATCGGGGTGGAAAAACTGTTTTTT.

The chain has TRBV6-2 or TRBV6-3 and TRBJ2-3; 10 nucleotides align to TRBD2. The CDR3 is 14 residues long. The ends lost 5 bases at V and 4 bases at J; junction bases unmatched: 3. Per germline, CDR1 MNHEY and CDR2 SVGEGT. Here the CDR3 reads CASSRSGGADTQYF. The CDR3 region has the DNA TGTGCCAGCAGTAGAAGCGGGGGGGCAGATACGCAGTATTTT.

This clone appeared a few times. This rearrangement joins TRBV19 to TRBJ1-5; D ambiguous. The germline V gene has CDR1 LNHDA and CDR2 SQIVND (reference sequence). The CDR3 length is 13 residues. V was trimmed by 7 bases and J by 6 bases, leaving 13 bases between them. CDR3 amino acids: CASTPNGGQPQHF. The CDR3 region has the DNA TGTGCCAGTACCCCAAACGGAGGTCAGCCCCAGCATTTT.

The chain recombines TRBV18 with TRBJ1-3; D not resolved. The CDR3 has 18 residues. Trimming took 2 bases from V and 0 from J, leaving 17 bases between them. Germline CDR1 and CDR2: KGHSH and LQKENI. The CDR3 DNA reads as TGTGCCAGCTCACCAGTCCCCCCCACCCTATTCTCTGGAAACACCATATATTTT. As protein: CASSPVPPTLFSGNTIYF.

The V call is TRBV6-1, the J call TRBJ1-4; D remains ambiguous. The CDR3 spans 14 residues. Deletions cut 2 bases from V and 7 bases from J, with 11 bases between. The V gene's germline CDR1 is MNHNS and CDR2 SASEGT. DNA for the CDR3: TGTGCCAGCAGTGAAACTGGGCTGGGTGAAAAACTGTTTTTT. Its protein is CASSETGLGEKLFF.

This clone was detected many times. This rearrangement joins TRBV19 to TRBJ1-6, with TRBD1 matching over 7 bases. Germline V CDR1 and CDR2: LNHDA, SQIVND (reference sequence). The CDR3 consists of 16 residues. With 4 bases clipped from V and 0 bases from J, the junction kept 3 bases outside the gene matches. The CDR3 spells CASSTGQSSYNSPLHF. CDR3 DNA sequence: TGTGCCAGTAGTACGGGACAGAGCTCCTATAATTCACCCCTCCACTTT.

In DNA form, the CDR3 reads TGTGTCAGAAGCTCACAGCGGGGGGGCCAAAACGAGCAGTACGTC. Translated: CVRSSQRGGQNEQYV. The chain carries TRBV7-5 and TRBJ2-7; TRBD2 is taken as the D call from the table, unchecked against the DNA. TRBV7-5 is noted as a pseudogene. The CDR3 totals 15 residues.

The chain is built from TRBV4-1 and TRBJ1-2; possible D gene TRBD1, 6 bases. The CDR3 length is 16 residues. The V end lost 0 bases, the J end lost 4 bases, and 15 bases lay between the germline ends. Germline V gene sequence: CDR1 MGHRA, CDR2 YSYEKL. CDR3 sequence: CASSQDRTGSSYGYTF. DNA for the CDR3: TGCGCCAGCAGCCAAGATAGAACAGGGTCGAGCTATGGCTACACCTTC.

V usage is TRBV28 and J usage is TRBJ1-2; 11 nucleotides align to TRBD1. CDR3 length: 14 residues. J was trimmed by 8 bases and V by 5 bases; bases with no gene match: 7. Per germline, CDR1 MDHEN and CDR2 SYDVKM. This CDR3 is CASSAGTGGKGYTF. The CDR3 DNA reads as TGTGCCAGCAGTGCGGGGACAGGGGGAAAGGGCTACACCTTC.

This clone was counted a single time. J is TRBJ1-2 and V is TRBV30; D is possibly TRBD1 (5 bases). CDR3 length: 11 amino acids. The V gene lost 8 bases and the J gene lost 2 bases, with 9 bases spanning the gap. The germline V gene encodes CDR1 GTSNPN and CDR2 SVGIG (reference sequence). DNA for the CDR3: TGTGCCGGGGGGGGGAACTATGGCTACACCTTC. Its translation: CAGGGNYGYTF.

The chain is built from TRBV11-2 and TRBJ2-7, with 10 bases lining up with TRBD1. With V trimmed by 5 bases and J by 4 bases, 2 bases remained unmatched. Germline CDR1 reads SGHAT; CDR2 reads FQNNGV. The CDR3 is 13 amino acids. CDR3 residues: CASSPDRGYEQYF. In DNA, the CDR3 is TGTGCCAGCAGCCCGGACAGGGGGTACGAGCAGTACTTC. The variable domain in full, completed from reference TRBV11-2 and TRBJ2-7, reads EAGVAQSPRYKIIEKRQSVAFWCNPISGHATLYWYQQILGQGPKLLIQFQNNGVVDDSQLPKDRFSAERLKGVDSTLKIQPAKLEDSAVYLCASSPDRGYEQYFGPGTRLTVT.

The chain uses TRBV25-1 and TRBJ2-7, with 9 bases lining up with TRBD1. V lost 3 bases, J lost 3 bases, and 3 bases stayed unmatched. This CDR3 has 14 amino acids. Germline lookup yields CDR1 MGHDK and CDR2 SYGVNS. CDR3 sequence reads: CASSDPGQGYEQYF. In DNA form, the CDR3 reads TGTGCCAGCAGTGACCCGGGACAGGGCTACGAGCAGTACTTC.

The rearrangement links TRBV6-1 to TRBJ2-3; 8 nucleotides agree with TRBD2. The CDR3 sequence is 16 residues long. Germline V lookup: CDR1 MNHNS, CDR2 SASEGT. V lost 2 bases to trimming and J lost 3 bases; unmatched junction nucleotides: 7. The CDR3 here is CASSESGGAWTDTQYF. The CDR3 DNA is TGTGCCAGCAGTGAATCGGGGGGGGCTTGGACAGATACGCAGTATTTT.

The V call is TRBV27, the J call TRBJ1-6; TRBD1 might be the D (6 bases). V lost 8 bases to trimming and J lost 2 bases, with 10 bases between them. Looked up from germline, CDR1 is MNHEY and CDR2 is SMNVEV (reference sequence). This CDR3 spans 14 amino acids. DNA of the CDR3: TGTGCCAGCCGGACAGACACCTATAATTCACCCCTCCACTTT. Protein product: CASRTDTYNSPLHF.

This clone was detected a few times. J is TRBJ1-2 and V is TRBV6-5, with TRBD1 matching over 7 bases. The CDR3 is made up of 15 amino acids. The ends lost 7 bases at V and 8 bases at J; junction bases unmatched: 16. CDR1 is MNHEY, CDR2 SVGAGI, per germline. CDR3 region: CASTPTRQGDRGYTF. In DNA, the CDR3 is TGTGCCAGCACCCCCACCCGGCAGGGGGATAGGGGCTACACCTTC.

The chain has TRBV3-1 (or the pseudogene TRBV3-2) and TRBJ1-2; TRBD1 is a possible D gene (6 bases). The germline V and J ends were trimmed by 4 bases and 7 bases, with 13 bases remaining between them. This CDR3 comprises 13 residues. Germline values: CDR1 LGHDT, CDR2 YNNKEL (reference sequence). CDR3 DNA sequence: TGTGCCAGCAGCCGTGACAGGAAGTCTGGCTACACCTTC. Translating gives CASSRDRKSGYTF.

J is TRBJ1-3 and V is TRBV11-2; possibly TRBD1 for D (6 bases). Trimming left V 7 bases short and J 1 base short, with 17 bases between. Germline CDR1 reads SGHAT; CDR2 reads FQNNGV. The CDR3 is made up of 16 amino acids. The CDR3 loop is CASILGGGGSGNTIYF. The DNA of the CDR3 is TGTGCCAGCATCCTAGGGGGGGGTGGATCTGGAAACACCATATATTTT.

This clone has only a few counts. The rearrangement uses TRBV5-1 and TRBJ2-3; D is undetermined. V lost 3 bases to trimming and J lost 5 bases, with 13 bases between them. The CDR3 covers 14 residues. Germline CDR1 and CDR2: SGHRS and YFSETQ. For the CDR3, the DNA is TGCGCCAGCAGCTCGACATCCGAAGGAGATACGCAGTATTTT. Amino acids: CASSSTSEGDTQYF.

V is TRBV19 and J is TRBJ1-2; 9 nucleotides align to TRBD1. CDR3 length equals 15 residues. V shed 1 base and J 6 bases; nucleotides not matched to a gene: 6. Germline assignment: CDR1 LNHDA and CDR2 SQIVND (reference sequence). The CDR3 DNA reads TGTGCCAGTAGTATAGGGGCCCGGACAGGGGATGGCTACACCTTC. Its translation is CASSIGARTGDGYTF.

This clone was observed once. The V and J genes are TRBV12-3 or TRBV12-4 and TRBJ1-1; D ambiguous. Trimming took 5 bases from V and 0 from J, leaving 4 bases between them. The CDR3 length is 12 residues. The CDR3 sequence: CASSTMNTEAFF. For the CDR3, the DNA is TGTGCCAGCAGTACAATGAACACTGAAGCTTTCTTT.

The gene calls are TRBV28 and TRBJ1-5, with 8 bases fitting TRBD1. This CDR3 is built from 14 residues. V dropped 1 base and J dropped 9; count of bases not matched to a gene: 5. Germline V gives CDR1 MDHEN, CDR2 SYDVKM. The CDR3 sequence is CASSLSGGSGPQHF. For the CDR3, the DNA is TGTGCCAGCAGTTTATCAGGGGGCTCGGGGCCCCAGCATTTT.

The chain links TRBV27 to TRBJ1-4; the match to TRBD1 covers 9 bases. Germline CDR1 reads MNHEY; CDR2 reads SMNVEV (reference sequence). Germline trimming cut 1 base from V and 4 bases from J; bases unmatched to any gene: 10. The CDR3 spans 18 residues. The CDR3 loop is CASSLWGTGTGLNEKLFF. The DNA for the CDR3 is TGTGCCAGCAGTTTATGGGGGACAGGGACAGGTCTTAATGAAAAACTGTTTTTT.

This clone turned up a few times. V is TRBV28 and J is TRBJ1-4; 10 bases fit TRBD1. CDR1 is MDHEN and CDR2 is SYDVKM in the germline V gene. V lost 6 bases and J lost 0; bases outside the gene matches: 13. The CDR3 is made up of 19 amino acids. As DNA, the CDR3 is TGTGCCAGCAGCCGACCCCCGGGACAGGGGAACCCAACTAATGAAAAACTGTTTTTT. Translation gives CASSRPPGQGNPTNEKLFF. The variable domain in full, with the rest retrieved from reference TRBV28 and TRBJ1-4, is DVKVTQSSRYLVKRTGEKVFLECVQDMDHENMFWYRQDPGLGLRLIYFSYDVKMKEKGDIPEGYSVSREKKERFSLILESASTNQTSMYLCASSRPPGQGNPTNEKLFFGSGTQLSVL.

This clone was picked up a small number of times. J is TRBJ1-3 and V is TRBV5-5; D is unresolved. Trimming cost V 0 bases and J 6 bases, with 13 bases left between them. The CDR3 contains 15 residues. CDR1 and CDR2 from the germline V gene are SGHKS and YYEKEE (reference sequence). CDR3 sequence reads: CASSLDGLRENTIYF. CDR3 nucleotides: TGTGCCAGCAGCTTGGACGGGCTGCGGGAAAACACCATATATTTT.

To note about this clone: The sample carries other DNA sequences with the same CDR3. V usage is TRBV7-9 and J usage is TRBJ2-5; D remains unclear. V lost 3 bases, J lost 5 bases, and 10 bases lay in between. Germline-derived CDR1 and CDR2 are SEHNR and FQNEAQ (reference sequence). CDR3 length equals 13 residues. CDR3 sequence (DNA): TGTGCCAGCAGCTTGAGGCTACCTGAGACCCAGTACTTC. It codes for CASSLRLPETQYF.